One and the same sample provided the 7 T cell receptor beta chains below, sequenced in a study of blood T cell repertoires in COVID-19. Method: immunoSEQ multiplex PCR; TCRdb's copy keeps in-frame clones and lacks some. The sample includes roughly 200,000 clones, 88% of them seen just once. Sequencing was done on a sample of peripheral blood. The receptors originated from a man between 65 and 80 years old with acute or convalescent COVID-19.

This rearrangement joins TRBV7-9 to TRBJ2-7, with a possible D match to TRBD2 (5 bases). There are 13 residues in the CDR3. V lost 4 bases, J lost 2 bases, and 9 bases lay in between. Germline V gene sequence: CDR1 SEHNR, CDR2 FQNEAQ (reference sequence). The CDR3 DNA follows: TGTGCCAGCAGCTCGAGCGGAACCTACGAGCAGTACTTC. It specifies CASSSSGTYEQYF.

This clone was observed a few times. V gene TRBV4-3 combines with J gene TRBJ1-4; 7 nucleotides match TRBD1. J was trimmed by 2 bases and V by 2 bases; bases with no gene match: 2. The CDR3 contains 15 residues. The V gene's germline CDR1 is LGHNA and CDR2 YSLEER. The CDR3 coding sequence is TGCGCCAGCAGCCAATTGACAGGGACTAATGAAAAACTGTTTTTT. Translation gives CASSQLTGTNEKLFF.

This clone came up once. The rearrangement links TRBV9 to TRBJ1-1, with D possibly being TRBD1 (6 bases). The germline gives CDR1 SGDLS, CDR2 YYNGEE. V dropped 3 bases and J dropped 5 bases, with 11 bases sitting between them. CDR3 length: 13 residues. The CDR3 bases are TGTGCCAGCAGCGAACAGGGTTGGACTGAAGCTTTCTTT. Protein: CASSEQGWTEAFF.

The chain is built from TRBV5-1 and TRBJ2-7, with TRBD1 matching over 10 bases. Germline lookup yields CDR1 SGHRS and CDR2 YFSETQ. The CDR3 has 16 residues. Losses at the gene ends were 4 bases for V and 7 bases for J; bases not matched to a gene: 14. Here the CDR3 reads CASSGRTGGADAEQYF. The CDR3, as DNA: TGCGCCAGCAGCGGGCGGACAGGGGGAGCCGATGCAGAGCAGTACTTC.

J is TRBJ1-3 and V is TRBV7-6, with D unresolved. V was trimmed by 8 bases and J by 0 bases, leaving 11 bases between them. This CDR3 spans 14 amino acids. Germline V gene data show CDR1 as SGHVS and CDR2 as FNYEAQ. The CDR3 sequence is CASGLASSGNTIYF. The DNA for the CDR3 is TGTGCCAGCGGTCTAGCGAGCTCTGGAAACACCATATATTTT.

V is TRBV15 and J is TRBJ2-1; tentative D call: TRBD1 (6 bases). Germline loops: CDR1 LNHNV, CDR2 YYDKDF (reference sequence). V gave up 5 bases and J gave up 2 bases, with 16 bases separating them. The CDR3 extends over 16 amino acids. Here the CDR3 reads CATSSRRGLTYNEQFF. The CDR3 DNA follows: TGTGCCACCAGCTCGAGAAGGGGGTTAACCTACAATGAGCAGTTCTTC.

V gene TRBV3-1 (or the pseudogene TRBV3-2) combines with J gene TRBJ2-1; 9 bases fit TRBD2. Germline CDR1 and CDR2: LGHDT and YNNKEL (reference sequence). The V segment lost 4 bases and the J segment 8 bases; nucleotides outside the gene matches: 9. The CDR3 spans 15 residues. The DNA of the CDR3 is TGTGCCAGCAGCCTAGCGGGAGTAGGTATAGATGAGCAGTTCTTC. This encodes CASSLAGVGIDEQFF.